Listed here are 3 T cell receptor beta chains from one sample, sequenced in a study of CD8+ T cells in alopecia areata. cDNA reverse transcribed from extracted RNA served as the sequencing template. Sequenced by immunoSEQ multiplex PCR; TCRdb stores in-frame clones only, minus some. The table records under 150,000 clones, 61% of them present only once. Regarding treatment: oral pan-JAK inhibitor, 5-10 mg twice daily. This specimen consisted of CD4+ T cells sorted from blood, obtained at week 4, from a patient treated with tofacitinib. Every receptor here comes from a human donor with alopecia areata.

This chain connects TRBV2 to TRBJ2-3; tentatively, D is TRBD2 (5 bases). V lost 4 bases, J lost 4 bases, and 9 bases lay in between. This CDR3 spans 13 amino acids. Germline V CDR1 and CDR2: SNHLY, FYNNEI. In DNA form, the CDR3 reads TGTGCCAGCAGTGCAGACTACTCAGATACGCAGTATTTT. This sequence encodes CASSADYSDTQYF.

The chain carries TRBV19 and TRBJ2-2; D is possibly TRBD2 (5 bases). The CDR3 sequence is 13 residues long. Trimming left V 2 bases short and J 6 bases short, with 7 bases between. Germline CDR1 is LNHDA and CDR2 is SQIVND (reference sequence). The CDR3 DNA reads TGTGCCAGTAGTATACGAGGGTCCGGGGAGCTGTTTTTT. Amino acids: CASSIRGSGELFF.

This clone came up a few times. This chain connects TRBV14 to TRBJ1-2; no definite D call. The CDR3 consists of 12 residues. Between the trimmed V and J ends, which lost 2 bases and 5 bases, there was a span of 6 bases. Per the germline V gene, CDR1 is SGHDN and CDR2 is FVKESK. The CDR3 nucleotides are TGTGCCAGCAGCCAAAGGCAGTATGGCTACACCTTC. This encodes CASSQRQYGYTF. Complete variable domain (other parts from reference TRBV14 and TRBJ1-2): EAGVTQFPSHSVIEKGQTVTLRCDPISGHDNLYWYRRVMGKEIKFLLHFVKESKQDESGMPNNRFLAERTGGTYSTLKVQPAELEDSGVYFCASSQRQYGYTFGSGTRLTVV.